These 20 T cell receptor beta chains were all obtained from the same sample, sequenced in a study of breast tumors, draining lymph nodes, adjacent tissues. TCRdb independently ran MiXCR on the multiplex PCR reads; one entry per CDR3 protein. The sample records about 32,000 distinct CDR3 sequences, 36% being singletons. Sequences were obtained from breast tumor tissue. Receptor source: a female donor with breast cancer. Some clones in this sample may be carry-over from other donors' samples.

This clonotype was recorded many times. The CDR3 DNA is TGTGCCAGCAGACCGGGACAGCCCGGGGGGGAGCAGTACTTC. It specifies CASRPGQPGGEQYF. The chain combines TRBV6-2 or TRBV6-3 with TRBJ2-7; the D call may be TRBD1 or TRBD2 (7 bases each). V lost 6 bases and J 7 bases, leaving 19 bases between the germline ends. The CDR3 loop spans 14 amino acids. The germline gives CDR1 MNHEY, CDR2 SVGEGT.

This clonotype showed up many times. V is TRBV20-1 and J is TRBJ2-7; a possible D gene is TRBD2 (5 bases). The CDR3 is made up of 13 amino acids. Trimming cost V 0 bases and J 6 bases, with 12 bases left between them. Germline CDR1 reads DFQATT; CDR2 reads SNEGSKA (reference sequence). CDR3 DNA: TGCAGTGCTAGAGATCCCCGGGGTCCCGAGCAGTACTTC. Its translation is CSARDPRGPEQYF.

This clonotype was seen repeatedly, ten times or more. The chain uses TRBV20-1 and TRBJ2-7, with 13 bases identical to TRBD2. CDR3 length: 14 residues. V trimming: 6 bases; J trimming: 6 bases; junction bases outside the gene matches: 8. Per the germline V gene, CDR1 is DFQATT and CDR2 is SNEGSKA (reference sequence). The DNA of the CDR3 is TGCAGTGCAACACCAGGACTAGCGGGAGTCGAGCAGTACTTC. This encodes CSATPGLAGVEQYF.

As for this clonotype: A much larger clone differs from this one at a single base, so this may be a read error. The conserved phenylalanine or tryptophan is not found at the CDR3 terminus, so this likely reflects a read error. The chain has TRBV27 and TRBJ2-7, with TRBD1 identical over 11 bases. The germline V gene has CDR1 MNHEY and CDR2 SMNVEV (reference sequence). With 5 bases clipped from V and 4 bases from J, the junction kept 4 bases outside the gene matches. The CDR3 is 14 amino acids. The CDR3 region is CASSGDRGGYEQYL. CDR3 DNA sequence: TGTGCCAGCAGTGGGGACAGGGGGGGGTACGAGCAGTACCTC.

This clonotype was recorded at least ten times. CDR3 bases: TGTGCCAGCAGTAGACAGGCTCAAGAGACCCAGTACTTC. Translation: CASSRQAQETQYF. This chain connects TRBV2 to TRBJ2-5, with a possible D match to TRBD1 (6 bases). Germline CDR1 SNHLY, CDR2 FYNNEI. Trimming removed 5 bases from V and 2 bases from J, with 9 bases in between. The CDR3 is made up of 13 amino acids.

CDR3 nucleotide sequence: TGTGCCAGCAGATCCGGACAGGGCGTGGAAGCTTTCTTT. Its protein is CASRSGQGVEAFF. J is TRBJ1-1 and V is TRBV2, with 8 positions matching TRBD1. The J segment lost 8 bases and the V segment lost 6 bases, leaving 8 bases of the junction unmatched. Germline-derived CDR1 and CDR2 are SNHLY and FYNNEI. This CDR3 comprises 13 residues. The variable domain in full, with the rest retrieved from reference TRBV2 and TRBJ1-1, is EPEVTQTPSHQVTQMGQEVILRCVPISNHLYFYWYRQILGQKVEFLVSFYNNEISEKSEIFDDQFSVERPDGSNFTLKIRSTKLEDSAMYFCASRSGQGVEAFFGQGTRLTVV.

This clonotype was picked up many times. The rearrangement links TRBV25-1 to TRBJ2-7, with TRBD2 identical over 7 bases. Trimming removed 5 bases from V and 0 bases from J; junction bases left unmatched: 16. Per germline, CDR1 MGHDK and CDR2 SYGVNS. This CDR3 is built from 18 residues. The CDR3 DNA sequence: TGTGCCAGCAGTAAAACCTCCTTCAGCGGGGCCTTCTCCTACGAGCAGTACTTC. Protein: CASSKTSFSGAFSYEQYF.

At least ten counts were recorded for this clonotype. The V call is TRBV7-3, the J call TRBJ2-1; perhaps TRBD1 as D (6 bases). CDR3 length equals 14 residues. Between the trimmed V and J ends, which lost 2 bases and 9 bases, there was a span of 14 bases. Germline V CDR1 and CDR2: SGHTA, FQGTGA. This chain's CDR3 is CASSLEGETREQFF. CDR3 sequence (DNA): TGTGCCAGCAGCTTAGAGGGGGAGACTCGTGAGCAGTTCTTC.

The sample holds many counts of this clonotype. The gene calls are TRBV20-1 and TRBJ2-1; 10 nucleotides align to TRBD2. The CDR3 sequence is 17 residues long. The germline V gene encodes CDR1 DFQATT and CDR2 SNEGSKA (reference sequence). The trim removed 4 bases at V and 2 bases at J, leaving 11 bases unmatched. DNA of the CDR3: TGCAGTGCTATGGGCCTAGCGGGAGCCATACCCTACAATGAGCAGTTCTTC. This translates into CSAMGLAGAIPYNEQFF.

On this clonotype: One end of the junction is discordant with germline, which a read error may explain. The genes are TRBV3-1 and TRBJ2-1, with 13 bases that match TRBD2. The germline CDR1 and CDR2 sequences are LGHDT and YNNKEL (reference sequence). This CDR3 comprises 14 residues. For the CDR3, the DNA is TGTGCCAGCACCCGGACTAGCGGGAGCAATGAGCAGTCCTTC. Protein: CASTRTSGSNEQSF.

This clonotype was seen at least ten times. The chain couples TRBV2 to TRBJ2-3; TRBD1 matches at 11 bases. Germline CDR1 SNHLY, CDR2 FYNNEI. This CDR3 has 15 residues. Trimming at V came to 6 bases and at J to 13 bases, leaving 15 bases not matched to a gene. The CDR3 region has the DNA TGTGCCAGCAGCCTCATCCGGGACAGGGGGGGCGGCGAGTATTTT. The encoded protein is CASSLIRDRGGGEYF.

By sample fraction, this clonotype is large. The chain employs TRBV20-1 and TRBJ2-3; TRBD2 agrees at 12 bases. V dropped 4 bases and J dropped 0; count of bases not matched to a gene: 17. Looked up from germline, CDR1 is DFQATT and CDR2 is SNEGSKA (reference sequence). CDR3 size: 20 residues. The CDR3 coding sequence is TGCAGTGCTACGGGACTAGCGGGCCGAGAAACCATAATAAGCACAGATACGCAGTATTTT. Amino acids: CSATGLAGRETIISTDTQYF.

As concerns this clonotype: The conserved phenylalanine or tryptophan normally closing the CDR3 is absent here, so this likely arose from a read error. V is TRBV11-2 and J is TRBJ2-3; D not certain. The CDR3 is 13 amino acids. The ends were cut back, 5 bases at V and 5 bases at J, with 11 bases in the middle. The germline V gene has CDR1 SGHAT and CDR2 FQNNGV. CDR3 coding DNA: TGTGCCAGCAGCCTCTTTCGAGGAGATACGCAGTATTCT. It encodes CASSLFRGDTQYS.

There are many counts of this clonotype. The chain links TRBV15 to TRBJ2-1, with a weak D call TRBD1 (7 bases). The germline V gene encodes CDR1 LNHNV and CDR2 YYDKDF (reference sequence). V was shortened by 1 base and J by 9 bases, with 22 bases between the two germline ends. The CDR3 is 17 amino acids. The CDR3 coding sequence is TGTGCCACCAGCAGAGGGTCCAGGGGGTGGGGGGACAGTGAGCAGTTCTTC. This translates into CATSRGSRGWGDSEQFF.

This chain connects TRBV29-1 to TRBJ2-1, with D possibly TRBD1 on 6 matching bases. This CDR3 has 16 residues. Germline CDR1 and CDR2: SQVTM and ANQGSEA. Trimming cost V 0 bases and J 2 bases, with 14 bases left between them. The CDR3 bases are TGCAGCGTTGAAGAGTCCTCGCCAGGGGCCTACAATGAGCAGTTCTTC. Amino acids: CSVEESSPGAYNEQFF.

The chain couples TRBV6-1 to TRBJ2-2; 11 bases are shared with TRBD1. The CDR3 runs 15 residues. V was pared by 5 bases and J by 3 bases, with 2 bases of the junction left unmatched. CDR1 and CDR2 (germline): MNHNS, SASEGT. CDR3 residues: CASSRTGGDTGELFF. The CDR3 DNA reads TGTGCCAGCAGTCGGACAGGGGGCGACACCGGGGAGCTGTTTTTT.

CDR3 protein: CSASSDLGTQYF. CDR3 DNA: TGCAGTGCTAGTAGCGATCTGGGGACCCAGTACTTC. This sequence joins TRBV20-1 and TRBJ2-5, with D possibly TRBD2 on 5 matching bases. Germline CDR1 DFQATT, CDR2 SNEGSKA (reference sequence). Deletions cut 3 bases from V and 7 bases from J, with 12 bases between. The length of the CDR3 is 12 residues.

The rearrangement uses TRBV30 and TRBJ2-1, with a possible D match to TRBD2 (5 bases). Germline V gene lookup returns CDR1 GTSNPN and CDR2 SVGIG (reference sequence). The CDR3 spans 14 residues. V lost 0 bases to trimming and J lost 5 bases, with 11 bases between them. The CDR3 DNA follows: TGTGCCTGGAGTGTGAACGGGATAAACAATGAGCAGTTCTTC. Translated, it gives CAWSVNGINNEQFF.

This clonotype was recorded at least ten times. As DNA, the CDR3 is TGTGCCAGCAGCCCCGAAATAGCGGGTAATTCACCCCTCCACTTT. This translates into CASSPEIAGNSPLHF. The chain employs TRBV5-5 and TRBJ1-6, with D hard to call. The CDR3 has 15 amino acids. Germline CDR1 SGHKS, CDR2 YYEKEE (reference sequence). V gave up 4 bases and J gave up 6 bases, with 14 bases separating them.

The chain joins TRBV11-3 to TRBJ2-2; D is uncertain. Trimming took off 6 bases at V and 5 bases at J, with 13 bases between the two ends. Per the germline V gene, CDR1 is SGHNT and CDR2 is YENEEA. The CDR3 consists of 14 residues. The DNA of the CDR3 is TGTGCCAGCAGGCCCACCACAGAGACCGGGGAGCTGTTTTTT. Translation: CASRPTTETGELFF.